The rows below give T cell receptor beta chains drawn from one sample of a study of cytomegalovirus exposure and HLA in healthy donors. TCRdb's copy holds only in-frame clones and misses some; the assay was immunoSEQ multiplex PCR. This sample yields some 140,000 clones, of which roughly 80% are seen a single time; 8.8% belongs to the top ten. The source material was PBMCs. The source is a woman aged 50 to 65 in good health and CMV-seropositive. Each CDR3 is given with its conserved first and last residue. D genes are given only for firm matches. For some rows the clone size is stated as once, few or many, or as a class when expanded; others skip it.

V gene: TRBV29-1; clone size: -; J gene: TRBJ2-1; D gene: TRBD2; CDR3 DNA: TGCAGCGTTGTGGTGACTAGCGGGAGAATCTACAATGAGCAGTTCTTC; CDR3 protein: CSVVVTSGRIYNEQFF
V gene: TRBV7-3; clone size: once; J gene: TRBJ1-3; D gene: -; CDR3 DNA: TGTGCCAGCAGCTTAGGGCCGCAGGGAAACACCATATATTTT; CDR3 protein: CASSLGPQGNTIYF
V gene: TRBV11-2; clone size: -; J gene: TRBJ2-1; D gene: -; CDR3 DNA: TGTGCCAGCAGCCAAAACAATGAGCAGTTCTTC; CDR3 protein: CASSQNNEQFF
V gene: TRBV28; clone size: -; J gene: TRBJ2-5; D gene: -; CDR3 DNA: TGTGCCAGCAGTTTAGTGTCAGGGGGGGAGACCCAGTACTTC; CDR3 protein: CASSLVSGGETQYF
V gene: TRBV7-8; clone size: -; J gene: TRBJ1-5; D gene: TRBD1; CDR3 DNA: TGTGCCAGCAGCTTAGTGTACAGGGGTAGCAATCAGCCCCAGCATTTT; CDR3 protein: CASSLVYRGSNQPQHF
V gene: TRBV19; clone size: few; J gene: TRBJ2-6; D gene: TRBD1; CDR3 DNA: TGTGCCAGTAGTCCACGTAGGACAGGCGCCGGGGCCAACGTCCTGACTTTC; CDR3 protein: CASSPRRTGAGANVLTF
V gene: TRBV4-1; clone size: -; J gene: TRBJ1-5; D gene: -; CDR3 DNA: TGCGCCAGCAGCCAAGATAACAGGCGTCTGACCCAGCATTTT; CDR3 protein: CASSQDNRRLTQHF
V gene: TRBV11-3; clone size: -; J gene: TRBJ1-1; D gene: -; CDR3 DNA: TGTGCCAGCAGCTCCTCGGAAGGCGGGAACACTGAAGCTTTCTTT; CDR3 protein: CASSSSEGGNTEAFF
V gene: TRBV21-1; clone size: -; J gene: TRBJ2-7; D gene: -; CDR3 DNA: TGTGCCAGCAACATAAACCGGGAAAAGGGCGAGCAGTACTTC; CDR3 protein: CASNINREKGEQYF
V gene: TRBV7-3; clone size: -; J gene: TRBJ1-1; D gene: -; CDR3 DNA: TGTGCCAGCAGCCCCGGGGGGGGAGGGGAGAACACTGAAGCTTTCTTT; CDR3 protein: CASSPGGGGENTEAFF
V gene: TRBV5-4; clone size: -; J gene: TRBJ2-3; D gene: TRBD2; CDR3 DNA: TGTGCCAGCGGGGCCCGAGAGCGGGGGCAGTCAGATACGCAGTATTTT; CDR3 protein: CASGARERGQSDTQYF
V gene: TRBV14; clone size: -; J gene: TRBJ2-7; D gene: TRBD2; CDR3 DNA: TGTGCCAGCAGCCCTCGACTAGCGGTCTACGAGCAGTACTTC; CDR3 protein: CASSPRLAVYEQYF
V gene: TRBV9; clone size: -; J gene: TRBJ2-7; D gene: TRBD1; CDR3 DNA: TGTGCCAGCTCGAGGAGATTAGGACAGGGGGGTGACGAGCAGTACTTC; CDR3 protein: CASSRRLGQGGDEQYF